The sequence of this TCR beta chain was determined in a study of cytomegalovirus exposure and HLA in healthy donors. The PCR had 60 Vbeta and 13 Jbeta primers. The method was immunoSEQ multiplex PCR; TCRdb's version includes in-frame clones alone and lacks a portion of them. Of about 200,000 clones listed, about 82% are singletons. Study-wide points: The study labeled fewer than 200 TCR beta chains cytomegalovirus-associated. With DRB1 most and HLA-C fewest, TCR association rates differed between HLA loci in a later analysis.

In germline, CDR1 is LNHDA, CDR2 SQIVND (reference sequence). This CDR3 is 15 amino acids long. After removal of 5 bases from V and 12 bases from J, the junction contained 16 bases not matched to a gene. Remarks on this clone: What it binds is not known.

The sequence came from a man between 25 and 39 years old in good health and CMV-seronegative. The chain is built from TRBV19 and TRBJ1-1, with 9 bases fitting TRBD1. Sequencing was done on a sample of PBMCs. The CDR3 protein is CASSQPRQGVVGTFF. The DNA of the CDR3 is TGTGCCAGTAGTCAACCCCGACAGGGGGTAGTTGGTACTTTCTTT. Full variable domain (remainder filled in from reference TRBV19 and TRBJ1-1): DGGITQSPKYLFRKEGQNVTLSCEQNLNHDAMYWYRQDPGQGLRLIYYSQIVNDFQKGDIAEGYSVSREKKESFPLTVTSAQKNPTAFYLCASSQPRQGVVGTFFGQGTRLTVV.